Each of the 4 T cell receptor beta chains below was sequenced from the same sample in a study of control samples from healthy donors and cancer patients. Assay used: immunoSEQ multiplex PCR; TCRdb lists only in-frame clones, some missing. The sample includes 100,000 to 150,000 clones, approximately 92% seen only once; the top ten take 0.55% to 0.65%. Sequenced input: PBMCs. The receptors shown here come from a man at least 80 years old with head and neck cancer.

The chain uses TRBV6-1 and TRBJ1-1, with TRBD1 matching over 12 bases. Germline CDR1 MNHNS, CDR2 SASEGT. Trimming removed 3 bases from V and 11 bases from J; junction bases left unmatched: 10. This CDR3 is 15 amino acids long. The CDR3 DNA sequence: TGTGCCAGCAGTGACGTTTCGGGACAGGGGGCTGGGGCTTTCTTT. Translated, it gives CASSDVSGQGAGAFF.

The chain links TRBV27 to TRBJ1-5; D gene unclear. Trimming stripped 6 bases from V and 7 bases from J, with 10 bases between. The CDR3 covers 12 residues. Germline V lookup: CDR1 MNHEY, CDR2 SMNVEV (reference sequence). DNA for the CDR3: TGTGCCAGCAGCGAGGGTAGCCAGCCCCAGCATTTT. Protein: CASSEGSQPQHF.

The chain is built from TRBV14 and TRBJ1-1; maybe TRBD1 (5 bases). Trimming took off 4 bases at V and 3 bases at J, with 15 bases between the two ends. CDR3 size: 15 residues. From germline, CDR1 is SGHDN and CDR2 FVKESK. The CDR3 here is CASSPTGGSDTEAFF. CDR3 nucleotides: TGTGCCAGCAGCCCCACAGGCGGATCAGACACTGAAGCTTTCTTT.

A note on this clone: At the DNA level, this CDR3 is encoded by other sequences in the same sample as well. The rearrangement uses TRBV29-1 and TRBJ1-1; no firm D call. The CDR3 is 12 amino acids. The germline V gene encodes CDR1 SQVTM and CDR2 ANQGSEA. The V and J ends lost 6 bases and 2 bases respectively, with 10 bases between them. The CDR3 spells CSVGSPNTEAFF. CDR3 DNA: TGCAGCGTCGGCAGCCCTAACACTGAAGCTTTCTTT.